This T cell receptor (beta chain) stems from a study of T cell responses to AZD1222 COVID-19 vaccine. A remark on this clone: Its antigen is unidentified.

Here immunoSEQ multiplex PCR was the method, and the copy in TCRdb shows in-frame clones only, minus some. The table includes 95,000 to 150,000 clones, approximately 88% detected once. Study observations and caveats: Receipt of two AZD1222 doses was followed by a rise in Spike-specific TCR breadth and depth. White British ancestry dominated among donors, who included more females, and clonal diversity was possibly underestimated. Mapped onto spike, vaccine-associated CD4 TCRs spanned it and were dominant at 160-218 and 743-854.

The sequencing here drew on peripheral blood, taken on day 0 of AZD1222 vaccination. The sequence was collected from an adult in good health.

The CDR3 coding sequence is TGTGCCAGCAGCTTGGTGGTTTGGGGACAGGTTTCCGTTTACGAGCAGTACTTC. Its translation: CASSLVVWGQVSVYEQYF. The V gene is TRBV5-8, the J gene TRBJ2-7, with 8 bases fitting TRBD1. Looked up from germline, CDR1 is SGHTS and CDR2 is YDEGEE. The CDR3 has 18 amino acids. V gave up 0 bases and J gave up 4 bases; unmatched junction bases: 15.